This T cell receptor beta chain was sequenced for a study of blood T cell repertoires in COVID-19. Study at large: Sources were T cells, B-cell-depleted T cells, or PBMCs; the material itself was cDNA or gDNA.

The CDR3 spans 13 residues. Between the trimmed V and J ends, which lost 6 bases and 2 bases, there was a span of 10 bases. Germline CDR1 MDHEN, CDR2 SYDVKM. Assay used: immunoSEQ multiplex PCR; TCRdb lists only in-frame clones, some missing. The table has about 42,000 clones, 90% seen once. The sequenced sample was peripheral blood. This chain links TRBV28 with TRBJ1-2, with a possible D match to TRBD1 (6 bases). This sequence was found in a man in his fifties with active COVID-19. DNA for the CDR3: TGTGCCAGCAGGTTACAGGGCAACTATGGCTACACCTTC. The encoded protein is CASRLQGNYGYTF.